The 14 T cell receptor beta chains given below trace back to one sample, sequenced in a study of T cell responses to AZD1222 COVID-19 vaccine. Measured with immunoSEQ multiplex PCR; TCRdb has only the in-frame clones, and not every one. The data contain about 81,000 clones, approximately 90% of them singletons. Sequenced material: peripheral blood, taken 28 days after the second AZD1222 dose. All receptors come from an adult who received the AZD1222 COVID-19 vaccine.

The chain recombines TRBV27 with TRBJ2-1; TRBD2 agrees at 7 bases. This CDR3 spans 13 amino acids. Germline CDR1 reads MNHEY; CDR2 reads SMNVEV (reference sequence). The J segment lost 10 bases and the V segment lost 0 bases, leaving 3 bases of the junction unmatched. The CDR3 is CASSLSRREEQFF. CDR3 DNA: TGTGCCAGCAGTTTATCGAGGCGGGAGGAGCAGTTCTTC.

This clone was seen once. The CDR3 nucleotides read TGTGCCAGCAGCTTAGCCGCAGTAAGCGAGCAGTACTTC. It yields the protein CASSLAAVSEQYF. The V gene is TRBV7-9, the J gene TRBJ2-7; no firm D call. V lost 0 bases, J lost 6 bases, and 9 bases lay in between. CDR3 length: 13 amino acids. Per germline, CDR1 SEHNR and CDR2 FQNEAQ (reference sequence).

This chain connects TRBV30 to TRBJ2-1; D possibly corresponds to TRBD1 (5 bases). Germline CDR1 reads GTSNPN; CDR2 reads SVGIG (reference sequence). The CDR3 runs 12 residues. With 8 bases removed from V and 4 bases from J, the gap between germline ends came to 12 bases. CDR3 sequence reads: CARDSTYNEQFF. The CDR3 DNA sequence: TGTGCCCGTGACAGTACTTACAATGAGCAGTTCTTC.

V and J are TRBV6-5 and TRBJ1-2; no firm D call. V dropped 5 bases and J dropped 8 bases, with 18 bases sitting between them. CDR3 length: 14 residues. CDR1 is MNHEY and CDR2 is SVGAGI in the germline V gene. CDR3 protein: CASSPHGEGGGYTF. The CDR3, as DNA: TGTGCCAGCAGTCCTCATGGGGAGGGCGGCGGCTACACCTTC.

This clone appeared once. The chain is built from TRBV2 and TRBJ2-7; possible D gene TRBD2, 5 bases. The V gene's germline CDR1 is SNHLY and CDR2 FYNNEI. The CDR3 spans 12 residues. V shed 6 bases and J shed 0 bases, with 6 bases lying between them. The CDR3 reads CASSGDSYEQYF. DNA for the CDR3: TGTGCCAGCAGCGGGGACTCCTACGAGCAGTACTTC.

The chain joins TRBV11-3 to TRBJ2-7; D might be TRBD2 (6 bases). The germline V gene has CDR1 SGHNT and CDR2 YENEEA. The CDR3 extends over 16 amino acids. Deletions cut 2 bases from V and 3 bases from J, with 17 bases between. CDR3 DNA: TGTGCCAGCAGCTTAAGGGGCTGGAGGGGCCGCTACGAGCAGTACTTC. Translating it yields CASSLRGWRGRYEQYF.

The chain joins TRBV20-1 to TRBJ2-1; weak D call: TRBD2 (6 bases). CDR1 is DFQATT and CDR2 is SNEGSKA in the germline V gene (reference sequence). The V end lost 3 bases, the J end lost 0 bases, and 9 bases lay between the germline ends. The CDR3 loop spans 14 amino acids. The CDR3 spells CSASGGSSYNEQFF. CDR3 DNA sequence: TGCAGTGCTAGTGGGGGGAGCTCCTACAATGAGCAGTTCTTC.

V is TRBV27 and J is TRBJ2-2, with a weak D call TRBD2 (6 bases). The germline gives CDR1 MNHEY, CDR2 SMNVEV (reference sequence). The length of the CDR3 is 15 residues. V shed 7 bases and J shed 7 bases, with 19 bases lying between them. CDR3 loop: CASIPVSGLGGELFF. The CDR3 nucleotides read TGTGCCAGCATCCCCGTTAGCGGATTGGGCGGGGAGCTGTTTTTT.

The CDR3 reads CASRAQGVVAGVTGELFF. The DNA of the CDR3 is TGTGCCAGCAGGGCCCAGGGGGTAGTAGCGGGAGTGACCGGGGAGCTGTTTTTT. The V and J genes are TRBV2 and TRBJ2-2; TRBD2 agrees at 9 bases. The length of the CDR3 is 18 residues. V was clipped by 6 bases and J by 5 bases; unmatched bases: 16. Germline CDR1 and CDR2: SNHLY and FYNNEI.

The chain uses TRBV19 and TRBJ2-1, with 7 bases that match TRBD2. Germline CDR1 and CDR2: LNHDA and SQIVND (reference sequence). V trimming: 3 bases; J trimming: 6 bases; junction bases outside the gene matches: 5. The CDR3 is made up of 14 amino acids. DNA of the CDR3: TGTGCCAGTAGTATTGGGTGGGGGGGCAATGAGCAGTTCTTC. The encoded protein is CASSIGWGGNEQFF.

This chain uses TRBV28 with TRBJ1-3, with 8 bases aligning to TRBD1. The germline V gene has CDR1 MDHEN and CDR2 SYDVKM. The CDR3 consists of 14 residues. Trimming removed 6 bases from V and 2 bases from J; junction bases left unmatched: 3. CDR3 in amino acids: CASSTTGAGNTIYF. The CDR3 coding sequence is TGTGCCAGCAGCACGACAGGGGCTGGAAACACCATATATTTT.

The V gene is TRBV6-5, the J gene TRBJ2-7, with D perhaps being TRBD1 or TRBD2 (5 bases each). The CDR3 loop spans 15 amino acids. V was pared by 8 bases and J by 1 base, with 18 bases between. The germline V gene has CDR1 MNHEY and CDR2 SVGAGI. The CDR3 DNA follows: TGTGCCAGCGCGAGGCACCCCGAGGGGTCCTACGAGCAGTACTTC. It codes for CASARHPEGSYEQYF.

V gene TRBV7-9 combines with J gene TRBJ2-7, with D maybe TRBD2 (6 bases). In germline, CDR1 is SEHNR, CDR2 FQNEAQ (reference sequence). The CDR3 consists of 13 residues. V lost 7 bases and J 4 bases, leaving 14 bases between the germline ends. The CDR3 reads CASNFEEGYEQYF. The CDR3 coding sequence is TGTGCCAGCAACTTCGAGGAGGGGTACGAGCAGTACTTC.

The rearrangement joins TRBV18 to TRBJ2-7, with D perhaps TRBD1 (5 bases). The V gene lost 4 bases and the J gene lost 3 bases, with 16 bases spanning the gap. This CDR3 is 15 amino acids long. Per the germline V gene, CDR1 is KGHSH and CDR2 is LQKENI. The CDR3 loop reads CASSRTYSDNYEQYF. The CDR3 nucleotides are TGTGCCAGCTCACGCACCTACTCGGACAACTACGAGCAGTACTTC.